This T cell receptor (beta chain) was recorded in a study of shared clonotypes between healthy human individuals. Adult Caucasians living in Nashville, Tennessee made up all of the donors. The table lists this clone with a count of one. The antigen remains undetermined. The sorted-subset replicate PCRs were given around 200 ng DNA, which is 25,000 to 35,000 T cell genomes. Method: immunoSEQ multiplex PCR; TCRdb's copy keeps in-frame clones and lacks some. The sample consists of some 2,500,000 clones, over 85% of them appearing once. V lost 7 bases to trimming and J lost 3 bases; unmatched junction nucleotides: 7. CDR3 length equals 16 residues. Germline V gene data show CDR1 as LNHDA and CDR2 as SQIVND (reference sequence). General observations from the study: Owing to a small donor count, the genetic and exposure-history diversity represented was limited.

The receptor's source is a man between 18 and 29 years old in good health. Some clones in this sample may be carry-over from other donors' samples. Sequenced: naive CD4+ T cells from PBMCs. Regarding subset: CD45RA+ positively selected. The chain recombines TRBV19 with TRBJ2-2, with 11 bases aligning to TRBD2. The CDR3 nucleotides are TGTGCCAGTACGGATAGCGGGAGGGCGGACACCGGGGAGCTGTTTTTT. Residues: CASTDSGRADTGELFF.